Presented here are 24 T cell receptor beta chains from one specimen sequenced in a study of cytomegalovirus exposure and HLA in healthy donors. In the PCR, 60 Vbeta and 13 Jbeta primers were used. Assay used: immunoSEQ multiplex PCR; TCRdb lists only in-frame clones, some missing. The sample has roughly 120,000 clones, roughly 80% seen once. Material: PBMCs. The receptors stem from a male donor in good health and CMV-seropositive.

This rearrangement joins TRBV30 to TRBJ1-5; weak D call: TRBD1 (5 bases). Trimming removed 2 bases from V and 6 bases from J, with 14 bases in between. Germline values: CDR1 GTSNPN, CDR2 SVGIG (reference sequence). The CDR3 covers 14 residues. CDR3 DNA sequence: TGTGCCTGGAGTCCGGGACTTAAGGGTCAGCCCCAGCATTTT. Protein product: CAWSPGLKGQPQHF.

The chain is built from TRBV6-1 and TRBJ2-7; tentatively, D is TRBD2 (5 bases). The germline V gene encodes CDR1 MNHNS and CDR2 SASEGT. The CDR3 length is 12 residues. Trimming cost V 10 bases and J 4 bases, with 14 bases left between them. Here the CDR3 DNA reads TGTGCCAAGAGGGAAGCGGCATACGAGCAGTACTTC. It specifies CAKREAAYEQYF.

The chain recombines TRBV5-1 with TRBJ2-1; the match to TRBD2 covers 14 bases. Germline V lookup: CDR1 SGHRS, CDR2 YFSETQ. The CDR3 is 19 residues long. After removal of 2 bases from V and 7 bases from J, the junction contained 14 bases not matched to a gene. In DNA, the CDR3 is TGCGCCAGCAGCTTTGGGGGGACTAGCGGGAGACCCATTTGGAATGAGCAGTTCTTC. This sequence encodes CASSFGGTSGRPIWNEQFF.

The chain couples TRBV28 to TRBJ2-2; 7 bases are shared with TRBD2. J was trimmed by 0 bases and V by 6 bases; bases with no gene match: 16. The length of the CDR3 is 19 residues. CDR1 and CDR2 (germline): MDHEN, SYDVKM. CDR3 nucleotides: TGTGCCAGCAGAGCCGGCGGGAGAAGGAGTATTACGAACACCGGGGAGCTGTTTTTT. Its protein product is CASRAGGRRSITNTGELFF.

The rearrangement uses TRBV21-1 and TRBJ2-7; the table's D call of TRBD1 was not tested on the DNA. TRBV21-1 is labeled a pseudogene. The CDR3 runs to 14 residues. CDR3 protein: CASRSGTGCCGQYF. The CDR3 bases are TGTGCCAGCAGAAGCGGGACAGGGTGTTGCGGGCAGTACTTC.

This chain links TRBV5-4 with TRBJ1-5; D unresolved. This CDR3 contains 13 residues. Trimming took off 3 bases at V and 5 bases at J, with 9 bases between the two ends. CDR1 and CDR2 (germline): SGHNT, YYREEE (reference sequence). The CDR3 spells CASSSGGDQPQHF. In DNA, the CDR3 is TGTGCCAGCAGCTCCGGCGGAGATCAGCCCCAGCATTTT.

This rearrangement joins TRBV5-4 to TRBJ2-5, with D perhaps TRBD2 (6 bases). Between the trimmed V and J ends, which lost 2 bases and 2 bases, there was a span of 16 bases. The CDR3 sequence is 16 residues long. Germline assignment: CDR1 SGHNT and CDR2 YYREEE (reference sequence). CDR3 sequence (DNA): TGTGCCAGCAGCTTAGGACTATCCATCTCACAAGAGACCCAGTACTTC. As protein: CASSLGLSISQETQYF.

V gene TRBV9 combines with J gene TRBJ2-5; D perhaps matches TRBD2 (5 bases). CDR1 is SGDLS, CDR2 YYNGEE, per germline. Trimming took off 4 bases at V and 0 bases at J, with 10 bases between the two ends. The CDR3 runs 14 residues. As DNA, the CDR3 is TGTGCCAGCAGCTCCGGCGGGTACCAAGAGACCCAGTACTTC. Encoded protein: CASSSGGYQETQYF.

The V gene is TRBV28, the J gene TRBJ2-7; 10 nucleotides align to TRBD1. This CDR3 is 15 amino acids long. V was pared by 5 bases and J by 3 bases, with 7 bases of the junction left unmatched. In germline, CDR1 is MDHEN, CDR2 SYDVKM. CDR3 loop: CASSEPTGGYYEQYF. In DNA, the CDR3 is TGTGCCAGCAGTGAACCGACAGGGGGCTACTACGAGCAGTACTTC.

This clone has only a few counts. CDR3 nucleotides: TGTGCCAGCAGTTCACAGGGTTCGGGTACTGAAGCTTTCTTT. It translates to CASSSQGSGTEAFF. The gene calls are TRBV6-6 and TRBJ1-1, with D possibly TRBD1 on 6 matching bases. Germline CDR1 reads MNHNY; CDR2 reads SVGAGI (reference sequence). V shed 4 bases and J shed 5 bases, with 14 bases lying between them. CDR3 size: 14 residues.

Remarks on this clone: Germline and junction disagree at one end, which may indicate a read error. The chain recombines TRBV30 with TRBJ1-5; 7 nucleotides line up with TRBD1. Germline loops: CDR1 GTSNPN, CDR2 SVGIG (reference sequence). This CDR3 has 17 residues. In DNA form, the CDR3 reads TGTGCCTGGAGTGGGACGGATTCAGGGGGTCGGCAATCAGCCCCAGCATTT. Protein: CAWSGTDSGGRQSAPAF.

Concerning this clone itself: A read error is likely, as this CDR3 ends without the conserved phenylalanine or tryptophan. The limits of the CDR3 on the DNA are not certain, so only TCRdb's listed CDR3 is given. The V gene is TRBV23-1, the J gene TRBJ2-3; the table's D call of TRBD2 was not tested on the DNA. TRBV23-1 falls under the ORF class, with uncertain function. Inclusive of both ends, the CDR3 amounts to 14 amino acids. CDR3 sequence reads: CASRAGPASGGTSV.

This clone was detected once. DNA for the CDR3: TGTGCCAGCAGTTTAGAGGGCCGGGGGAGCTCCTATAATTCACCCCTCCACTTT. Translation gives CASSLEGRGSSYNSPLHF. The chain combines TRBV28 with TRBJ1-6, with D perhaps matching TRBD1 (5 bases). Trimming took off 2 bases at V and 0 bases at J, with 14 bases between the two ends. Germline V gene lookup returns CDR1 MDHEN and CDR2 SYDVKM. The CDR3 is 18 amino acids. The full variable domain, its missing parts supplied by reference TRBV28 and TRBJ1-6, is DVKVTQSSRYLVKRTGEKVFLECVQDMDHENMFWYRQDPGLGLRLIYFSYDVKMKEKGDIPEGYSVSREKKERFSLILESASTNQTSMYLCASSLEGRGSSYNSPLHFGNGTRLTVT.

This chain connects TRBV4-3 to TRBJ2-5; TRBD2 aligns across 15 bases. Unmatched junction bases numbered 8, after V lost 4 bases and J lost 11 bases. Germline V CDR1 and CDR2: LGHNA, YSLEER. This CDR3 is 15 amino acids long. The CDR3 DNA sequence: TGCGCCAGCAGCCTAGGACTAGCGGGAGGGCAGGAGCAGTACTTC. Translated, it gives CASSLGLAGGQEQYF.

This chain connects TRBV2 to TRBJ2-7, with 9 bases fitting TRBD2. From germline, CDR1 is SNHLY and CDR2 FYNNEI. CDR3 length: 15 residues. Unmatched junction bases numbered 2, after V lost 0 bases and J lost 2 bases. CDR3 loop: CASSEARTSAYEQYF. In DNA form, the CDR3 reads TGTGCCAGCAGTGAAGCCCGGACTAGCGCCTACGAGCAGTACTTC.

The chain recombines TRBV28 with TRBJ1-2; D gene ambiguous. CDR1 is MDHEN, CDR2 SYDVKM, per germline. Trimming stripped 4 bases from V and 5 bases from J, with 14 bases between. This CDR3 is 14 amino acids long. The chain's CDR3 is CASSSPPGVYGYTF. CDR3 DNA sequence: TGTGCCAGCAGTTCCCCGCCCGGGGTATATGGCTACACCTTC.

A single count supports this clone. The genes are TRBV19 and TRBJ2-3, with D possibly being TRBD2 (7 bases). Germline CDR1 LNHDA, CDR2 SQIVND (reference sequence). V lost 4 bases and J 6 bases, leaving 14 bases between the germline ends. The CDR3 has 14 amino acids. The CDR3 bases are TGTGCCAGTAGTAGGGGGCGGGGGACGGATACGCAGTATTTT. Translation: CASSRGRGTDTQYF.

The chain has TRBV9 and TRBJ1-2, with D possibly matching TRBD1 (5 bases). The CDR3 sequence is 13 residues long. The germline CDR1 and CDR2 sequences are SGDLS and YYNGEE. Trimming pared 3 bases from V and 4 bases from J, leaving 10 bases between. CDR3 loop: CASSDTGGYGYTF. The DNA of the CDR3 is TGTGCCAGCAGCGACACAGGTGGCTATGGCTACACCTTC. The entire variable domain, with the rest obtained from reference TRBV9 and TRBJ1-2, is as follows: DSGVTQTPKHLITATGQRVTLRCSPRSGDLSVYWYQQSLDQGLQFLIQYYNGEERAKGNILERFSAQQFPDLHSELNLSSLELGDSALYFCASSDTGGYGYTFGSGTRLTVV.

This chain connects TRBV19 to TRBJ2-3; 14 bases map to TRBD2. Per germline, CDR1 LNHDA and CDR2 SQIVND (reference sequence). The CDR3 covers 15 residues. V lost 5 bases to trimming and J lost 5 bases; unmatched junction nucleotides: 3. CDR3 amino acids: CASSSGTSGRDTQYF. CDR3 sequence (DNA): TGTGCCAGTAGTTCCGGGACTAGCGGGAGAGATACGCAGTATTTT.

This chain links TRBV9 with TRBJ1-2; 12 bases agree with TRBD1. Unmatched junction bases numbered 7, after V lost 3 bases and J lost 7 bases. The germline gives CDR1 SGDLS, CDR2 YYNGEE. The CDR3 loop spans 15 amino acids. The CDR3 region has the DNA TGTGCCAGCAGCGATCCGGGACAGGGGGCCGCTGGCTACACCTTC. Encoded protein: CASSDPGQGAAGYTF. Filled out from reference TRBV9 and TRBJ1-2, the complete variable domain reads DSGVTQTPKHLITATGQRVTLRCSPRSGDLSVYWYQQSLDQGLQFLIQYYNGEERAKGNILERFSAQQFPDLHSELNLSSLELGDSALYFCASSDPGQGAAGYTFGSGTRLTVV.

The chain employs TRBV4-2 and TRBJ2-3, with unresolved D. CDR1 and CDR2 from the germline V gene are LGHNA and YNFKEQ. Trimming cost V 0 bases and J 7 bases, with 17 bases left between them. This CDR3 has 16 residues. The CDR3 coding sequence is TGTGCCAGCAGCCAAGATTTCGGTCTAACCTCAAATACGCAGTATTTT. This gives the protein CASSQDFGLTSNTQYF.

The V and J genes are TRBV6-5 and TRBJ2-1; 9 bases fit TRBD1. This CDR3 is built from 14 residues. The V and J ends lost 10 bases and 0 bases, in that order; junction bases with no gene match: 4. Germline CDR1 MNHEY, CDR2 SVGAGI. CDR3 amino acids: CATTTGGSYNEQFF. The CDR3 bases are TGTGCCACGACGACAGGGGGCTCCTACAATGAGCAGTTCTTC.

J is TRBJ2-2 and V is TRBV5-6; D is uncertain. Germline lookup yields CDR1 SGHDT and CDR2 YYEEEE. Trimming removed 0 bases at V and 7 bases at J, with 7 bases between. The CDR3 is 13 amino acids. The DNA of the CDR3 is TGTGCCAGCAGCTTGGGAGACAACGGGGAGCTGTTTTTT. As protein: CASSLGDNGELFF.

V gene TRBV19 combines with J gene TRBJ2-3; a weak D match, TRBD2 (5 bases). The V end lost 5 bases, the J end lost 8 bases, and 14 bases lay between the germline ends. CDR1 LNHDA and CDR2 SQIVND come from the germline V gene (reference sequence). CDR3 length equals 13 residues. CDR3 residues: CASSRILEGTQYF. Written as DNA, the CDR3 is TGTGCCAGTAGTCGGATACTAGAGGGTACGCAGTATTTT.